This T cell receptor beta chain derives from a study of cytomegalovirus exposure and HLA in healthy donors. The PCR made use of 60 Vbeta and 13 Jbeta primers. Data came from immunoSEQ multiplex PCR; TCRdb stores just in-frame clones and leaves some out. The data hold about 180,000 clones, with 80% observed a single time. The CDR3 sequence is 16 residues long. Germline loops: CDR1 SGHRS, CDR2 YFSETQ. The junction had 8 bases not matched to a gene; V was cut back by 3 bases and J by 1 base. The specimen sequenced was PBMCs. The rearrangement joins TRBV5-1 to TRBJ1-1, with 8 bases lining up with TRBD1. This sequence was found in a girl between 10 and 17 years old in good health and CMV-seropositive. CDR3 bases: TGCGCCAGCAGCTCCACCAGACAGGGGCCGAACACTGAAGCTTTCTTT. Protein: CASSSTRQGPNTEAFF.